Given below is one T cell receptor (beta chain) in context. Its antigen is currently unknown. The data derive from a study of T-cell reconstitution after alpha-beta-depleted transplantation in children. Study-level points and caveats: Surviving recipient T cells and intrathymic progenitors accounted for some patients' high TCRbeta diversity at day 60. From newly produced T cells came most of the T-cell counts and diversity one year after transplant. Reported findings indicate that, about two months after transplant, alpha-beta T cells came from several hundred expanded clones, which were derived from non-depleted graft cells.

It was with unique molecular identifiers that the TCRbeta library was prepared. MiXCR, applied by TCRdb to the PCR reads, yields one record per CDR3 protein. The table records approximately 630,000 distinct CDR3 sequences, 13% of them present only once. This receptor was taken from a girl aged 2 to 9 with congenital amegakaryocytic thrombocytopenia, due to receive a stem cell transplant. Here the sequenced sample was PBMCs, taken before TCRalphabeta/CD19-depleted stem cell transplant.

CDR3 DNA: TGTGCCAGCAGCTTATGGGGGACCCGGGAGGAGCAGTACTTC. Translation: CASSLWGTREEQYF. The chain combines TRBV7-2 with TRBJ2-7; a weak D match, TRBD2 (6 bases). This CDR3 has 14 amino acids. The V gene lost 2 bases and the J gene lost 7 bases, with 15 bases spanning the gap. Looked up from germline, CDR1 is SGHTA and CDR2 is FQGNSA.